The 24 T cell receptor beta chains listed next were all sequenced from one sample in a study of control samples from healthy donors and cancer patients. Clones were sequenced by immunoSEQ multiplex PCR, and TCRdb holds only the in-frame ones, with some missing. The table has 100,000 to 150,000 clones, 80% to 95% seen once. Sequencing was done on a sample of PBMCs. These receptors all stem from a man aged 80 or over with head and neck cancer.

The rearrangement uses TRBV21-1 and TRBJ2-5; the listed D gene, TRBD2, was not tested against the DNA. TRBV21-1 is termed a pseudogene. The CDR3 is made up of 14 amino acids. Written as DNA, the CDR3 is TGTGCCAGCTCGGGGGGGGCAGTGCAAGAGACCCAGTACTTC. Translating it yields CASSGGAVQETQYF.

The V gene is TRBV5-1, the J gene TRBJ2-7; no clear D gene. Trimming shortened V by 3 bases and J by 4 bases, and 5 bases separated the two germline ends. This CDR3 is 11 amino acids long. Germline V gives CDR1 SGHRS, CDR2 YFSETQ. The DNA of the CDR3 is TGCGCCAGCAGCTCCTCTTACGAGCAGTACTTC. Amino acids: CASSSSYEQYF. Drawing the rest from reference TRBV5-1 and TRBJ2-7, the complete variable domain is KAGVTQTPRYLIKTRGQQVTLSCSPISGHRSVSWYQQTPGQGLQFLFEYFSETQRNKGNFPGRFSGRQFSNSRSEMNVSTLELGDSALYLCASSSSYEQYFGPGTRLTVT.

V gene TRBV5-1 combines with J gene TRBJ1-1, with 7 positions matching TRBD1. The CDR3 has 14 residues. Per germline, CDR1 SGHRS and CDR2 YFSETQ. J lost 4 bases, V lost 2 bases, and 5 bases had no gene match. The CDR3 reads CASSLQGIRTEAFF. As DNA, the CDR3 is TGCGCCAGCAGCTTACAGGGGATTCGCACTGAAGCTTTCTTT. Variable domain in full (rest from reference TRBV5-1 and TRBJ1-1): KAGVTQTPRYLIKTRGQQVTLSCSPISGHRSVSWYQQTPGQGLQFLFEYFSETQRNKGNFPGRFSGRQFSNSRSEMNVSTLELGDSALYLCASSLQGIRTEAFFGQGTRLTVV.

This clone was recorded only once. The J gene is TRBJ2-2, the V gene TRBV11-3; D is unresolved. Germline V gives CDR1 SGHNT, CDR2 YENEEA. This CDR3 comprises 12 residues. V lost 3 bases and J 3 bases, leaving 2 bases between the germline ends. The DNA of the CDR3 is TGTGCCAGCAGCTTCTACACCGGGGAGCTGTTTTTT. It yields the protein CASSFYTGELFF.

The chain links TRBV7-2 to TRBJ1-2; D is possibly TRBD1 (5 bases). Trimming shortened V by 3 bases and J by 8 bases, and 22 bases separated the two germline ends. The CDR3 length is 16 residues. CDR1 and CDR2 from the germline V gene are SGHTA and FQGNSA. In nucleotides, the CDR3 is TGTGCCAGCAGCTTCGAGCCGGGACTTAGAAGGTACGGCTACACCTTC. Protein product: CASSFEPGLRRYGYTF.

The chain uses TRBV5-6 and TRBJ2-3; 8 bases map to TRBD1. CDR3 length: 16 amino acids. Germline V lookup: CDR1 SGHDT, CDR2 YYEEEE. V lost 1 base, J lost 2 bases, and 6 bases stayed unmatched. In DNA form, the CDR3 reads TGTGCCAGCAGCTTGCGAGGGACAGGCTACACAGATACGCAGTATTTT. Protein sequence: CASSLRGTGYTDTQYF. Full variable domain (rest looked up from reference TRBV5-6 and TRBJ2-3): DAGVTQSPTHLIKTRGQQVTLRCSPKSGHDTVSWYQQALGQGPQFIFQYYEEEERQRGNFPDRFSGHQFPNYSSELNVNALLLGDSALYLCASSLRGTGYTDTQYFGPGTRLTVL.

This clone appeared a single time. The chain employs TRBV28 and TRBJ1-2; 9 positions agree with TRBD1. The J segment lost 4 bases and the V segment lost 6 bases, leaving 12 bases of the junction unmatched. Germline lookup yields CDR1 MDHEN and CDR2 SYDVKM. This CDR3 contains 16 residues. CDR3 DNA sequence: TGTGCCAGCAGCCCAGTTGGACAGGGGCCGGCCTATGGCTACACCTTC. Translation: CASSPVGQGPAYGYTF.

The genes are TRBV18 and TRBJ2-1; 9 bases are a match to TRBD2. Unmatched junction bases numbered 2, after V lost 3 bases and J lost 2 bases. This CDR3 has 15 amino acids. Germline lookup yields CDR1 KGHSH and CDR2 LQKENI. CDR3 loop: CASSPQRGAYNEQFF. CDR3 sequence (DNA): TGTGCCAGCTCACCCCAGCGGGGGGCCTACAATGAGCAGTTCTTC.

The chain links TRBV6-5 to TRBJ1-2; D gene unclear. The V end was cut by 10 bases, the J end by 8 bases, with 17 bases between. In germline, CDR1 is MNHEY, CDR2 SVGAGI. CDR3 length equals 12 residues. The CDR3 is CATARPEWGYTF. The CDR3 nucleotides read TGTGCCACCGCGCGACCGGAATGGGGCTACACCTTC.

This chain uses TRBV5-1 with TRBJ2-2; D assignment may be TRBD1 or TRBD2 (5 bases each). CDR3 length: 13 residues. CDR1 is SGHRS and CDR2 is YFSETQ in the germline V gene. The ends were cut back, 3 bases at V and 7 bases at J, with 10 bases in the middle. The CDR3 sequence is CASSWGLVGELFF. In DNA form, the CDR3 reads TGCGCCAGCAGCTGGGGGTTGGTCGGGGAGCTGTTTTTT.

The chain employs TRBV20-1 and TRBJ1-2, with D unclear. This CDR3 has 15 residues. Germline V CDR1 and CDR2: DFQATT, SNEGSKA (reference sequence). Trimming removed 3 bases at V and 6 bases at J, with 20 bases between. CDR3 sequence (DNA): TGCAGTGCTAGTCCTGCAGGCCAAGGGAACCATGGCTACACCTTC. Translation gives CSASPAGQGNHGYTF.

This chain joins TRBV2 and TRBJ2-2; D may match TRBD1 or TRBD2 (6 bases each). Germline V gene lookup returns CDR1 SNHLY and CDR2 FYNNEI. Deletions cut 8 bases from V and 2 bases from J, with 15 bases between. This CDR3 has 15 amino acids. CDR3 loop: CASARGLGNTGELFF. In DNA form, the CDR3 reads TGTGCCAGCGCACGGGGGCTAGGTAACACCGGGGAGCTGTTTTTT.

The count of this clone is one. The chain combines TRBV10-1 with TRBJ1-6; maybe TRBD1 (6 bases). Trimming removed 2 bases from V and 7 bases from J, with 15 bases in between. This CDR3 contains 16 residues. CDR1 WNHNN and CDR2 SYGVQD come from the germline V gene (reference sequence). The chain's CDR3 is CASSEGLQGPNSPLHF. CDR3 DNA sequence: TGCGCCAGCAGTGAGGGACTCCAGGGGCCGAATTCACCCCTCCACTTT.

This rearrangement joins TRBV6-2 or TRBV6-3 to TRBJ2-3; D remains ambiguous. The CDR3 length is 12 residues. The germline CDR1 and CDR2 sequences are MNHEY and SVGEGT. V shed 3 bases and J shed 4 bases, with 5 bases lying between them. The CDR3 nucleotides are TGTGCCAGCAGTTATGTGCCAGATACGCAGTATTTT. Protein product: CASSYVPDTQYF.

The chain links TRBV10-3 to TRBJ1-1; unclear D gene. Germline values: CDR1 ENHRY, CDR2 SYGVKD. The CDR3 consists of 12 residues. Trimming took off 2 bases at V and 7 bases at J, with 8 bases between the two ends. The CDR3, as DNA: TGTGCCATCAGTGAGCCACGGTATGAAGCTTTCTTT. Residues: CAISEPRYEAFF.

V is TRBV4-1 and J is TRBJ2-1, with 10 bases lining up with TRBD2. Germline V lookup: CDR1 MGHRA, CDR2 YSYEKL. The CDR3 runs 16 residues. V shed 4 bases, J shed 4 bases, and the junction held 7 bases outside the gene matches. The CDR3 sequence is CASSPGTSVTYNEQFF. The CDR3 DNA reads TGCGCCAGCAGCCCCGGGACTAGCGTGACGTACAATGAGCAGTTCTTC.

V is TRBV6-5 and J is TRBJ2-3, with D perhaps assigned TRBD1 or TRBD2 (5 bases each). This CDR3 has 14 amino acids. CDR1 is MNHEY and CDR2 is SVGAGI in the germline V gene. V was cut by 6 bases and J by 4 bases, with 14 bases left in between. The CDR3 DNA reads as TGTGCCAGCAGCGTGGCAGTGGGGGCAGATACGCAGTATTTT. This encodes CASSVAVGADTQYF.

This clone was seen just once. The V call is TRBV5-4, the J call TRBJ2-3; no clear D. This CDR3 has 13 residues. Germline V CDR1 and CDR2: SGHNT, YYREEE (reference sequence). V lost 0 bases and J 6 bases, leaving 8 bases between the germline ends. DNA of the CDR3: TGTGCCAGCAGCTTGGCTGGGGTGGATACGCAGTATTTT. Translating gives CASSLAGVDTQYF.

The gene calls are TRBV27 and TRBJ2-3; 8 nucleotides agree with TRBD2. Looked up from germline, CDR1 is MNHEY and CDR2 is SMNVEV (reference sequence). Losses at the gene ends were 2 bases for V and 1 base for J; bases not matched to a gene: 11. The CDR3 runs 18 residues. CDR3 in amino acids: CASSLVPPGLGGTDTQYF. CDR3 bases: TGTGCCAGCAGTTTAGTACCCCCGGGACTAGGTGGCACAGATACGCAGTATTTT.

This chain links TRBV5-1 with TRBJ2-1; the match to TRBD2 covers 13 bases. The CDR3 is made up of 14 amino acids. The germline V gene has CDR1 SGHRS and CDR2 YFSETQ. The J segment lost 5 bases and the V segment lost 6 bases, leaving 2 bases of the junction unmatched. CDR3 loop: CASTGLAGNNEQFF. The CDR3 region has the DNA TGCGCCAGCACGGGACTAGCGGGGAACAATGAGCAGTTCTTC. The variable domain in full, with the rest retrieved from reference TRBV5-1 and TRBJ2-1, is KAGVTQTPRYLIKTRGQQVTLSCSPISGHRSVSWYQQTPGQGLQFLFEYFSETQRNKGNFPGRFSGRQFSNSRSEMNVSTLELGDSALYLCASTGLAGNNEQFFGPGTRLTVL.

The chain employs TRBV11-2 and TRBJ2-2, with D possibly TRBD2 on 6 matching bases. V was shortened by 5 bases and J by 2 bases, with 15 bases between the two germline ends. The V gene's germline CDR1 is SGHAT and CDR2 FQNNGV. This CDR3 contains 16 residues. This CDR3 reads CASSLIGGDNTGELFF. CDR3 DNA: TGTGCCAGCAGCCTGATCGGCGGGGACAACACCGGGGAGCTGTTTTTT.

This chain connects TRBV18 to TRBJ1-5; no reliable D call. The CDR3 consists of 13 residues. CDR1 KGHSH and CDR2 LQKENI come from the germline V gene. V lost 6 bases to trimming and J lost 5 bases, with 11 bases between them. CDR3 protein: CASSPDGDQPQHF. CDR3 coding DNA: TGTGCCAGCTCCCCGGACGGGGATCAGCCCCAGCATTTT.

The rearrangement uses TRBV6-2 or TRBV6-3 and TRBJ1-5; 12 bases agree with TRBD1. The CDR3 extends over 15 amino acids. V shed 5 bases and J 7 bases; nucleotides not matched to a gene: 6. Germline CDR1 is MNHEY and CDR2 is SVGEGT. Here the CDR3 reads CASSPGQGAQQPQHF. The CDR3 nucleotides read TGTGCCAGCAGTCCGGGACAGGGGGCGCAACAGCCCCAGCATTTT.

The rearrangement links TRBV9 to TRBJ1-1; D perhaps matches TRBD1 (5 bases). V was trimmed by 6 bases and J by 4 bases, leaving 16 bases between them. This CDR3 region has 14 residues. In germline, CDR1 is SGDLS, CDR2 YYNGEE. The CDR3 DNA reads as TGTGCCAGCACGGAGGCCGATAGGGGCACTGAAGCTTTCTTT. Translating it yields CASTEADRGTEAFF.